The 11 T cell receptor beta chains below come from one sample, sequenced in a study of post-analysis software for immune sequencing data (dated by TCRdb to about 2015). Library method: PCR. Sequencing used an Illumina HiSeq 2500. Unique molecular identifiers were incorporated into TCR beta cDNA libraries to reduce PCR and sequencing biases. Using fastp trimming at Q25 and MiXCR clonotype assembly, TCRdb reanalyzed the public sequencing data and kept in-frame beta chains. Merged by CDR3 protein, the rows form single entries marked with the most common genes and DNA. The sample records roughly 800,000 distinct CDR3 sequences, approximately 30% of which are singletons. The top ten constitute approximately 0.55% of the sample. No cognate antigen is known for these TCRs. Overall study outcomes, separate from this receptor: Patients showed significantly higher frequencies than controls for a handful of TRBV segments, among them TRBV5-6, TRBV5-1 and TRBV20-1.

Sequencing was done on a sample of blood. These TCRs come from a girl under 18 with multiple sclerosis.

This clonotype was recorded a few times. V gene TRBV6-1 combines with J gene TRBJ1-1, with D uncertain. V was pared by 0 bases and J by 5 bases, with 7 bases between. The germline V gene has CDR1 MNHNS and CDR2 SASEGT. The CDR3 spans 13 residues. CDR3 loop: CASSEARITEAFF. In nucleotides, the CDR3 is TGTGCCAGCAGTGAAGCACGGATTACTGAAGCTTTCTTT.

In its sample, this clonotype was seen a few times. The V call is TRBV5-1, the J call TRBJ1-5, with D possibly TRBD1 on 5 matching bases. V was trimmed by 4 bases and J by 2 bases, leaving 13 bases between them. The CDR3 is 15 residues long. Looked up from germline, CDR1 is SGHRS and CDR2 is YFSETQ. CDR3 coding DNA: TGCGCCAGCAGCCTCGACAGCTTTGGCAATCAGCCCCAGCATTTT. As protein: CASSLDSFGNQPQHF.

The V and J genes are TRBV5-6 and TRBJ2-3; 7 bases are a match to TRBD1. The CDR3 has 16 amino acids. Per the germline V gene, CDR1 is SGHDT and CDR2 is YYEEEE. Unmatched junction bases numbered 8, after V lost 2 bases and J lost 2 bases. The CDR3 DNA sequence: TGTGCCAGCAGCTTCTTCGAGGACAGGTACACAGATACGCAGTATTTT. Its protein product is CASSFFEDRYTDTQYF.

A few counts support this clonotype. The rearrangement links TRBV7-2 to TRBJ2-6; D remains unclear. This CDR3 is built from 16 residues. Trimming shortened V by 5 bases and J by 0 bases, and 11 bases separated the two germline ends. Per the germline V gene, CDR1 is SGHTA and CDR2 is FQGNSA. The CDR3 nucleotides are TGTGCCAGCAGCACCTATGTCGCCTCTGGGGCCAACGTCCTGACTTTC. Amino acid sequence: CASSTYVASGANVLTF.

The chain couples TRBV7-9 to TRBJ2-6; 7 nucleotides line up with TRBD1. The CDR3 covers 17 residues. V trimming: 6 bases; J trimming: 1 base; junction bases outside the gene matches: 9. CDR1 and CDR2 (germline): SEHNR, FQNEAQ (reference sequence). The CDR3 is CASSSKTGSSGANVLTF. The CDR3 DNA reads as TGTGCCAGCAGTAGCAAGACAGGGTCGTCTGGGGCCAACGTCCTGACTTTC.

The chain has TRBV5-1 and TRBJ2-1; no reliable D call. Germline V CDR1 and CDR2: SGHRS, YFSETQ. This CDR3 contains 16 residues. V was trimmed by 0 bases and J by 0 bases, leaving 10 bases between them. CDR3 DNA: TGCGCCAGCAGCTTGGCTCTATTAAGCTCCTACAATGAGCAGTTCTTC. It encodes CASSLALLSSYNEQFF.

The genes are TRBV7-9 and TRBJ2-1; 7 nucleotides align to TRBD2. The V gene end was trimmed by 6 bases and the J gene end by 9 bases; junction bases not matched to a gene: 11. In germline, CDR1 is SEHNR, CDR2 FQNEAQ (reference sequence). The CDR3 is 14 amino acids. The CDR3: CASRTTGLEAEQFF. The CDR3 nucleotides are TGTGCCAGCAGAACAACCGGACTAGAGGCTGAGCAGTTCTTC.

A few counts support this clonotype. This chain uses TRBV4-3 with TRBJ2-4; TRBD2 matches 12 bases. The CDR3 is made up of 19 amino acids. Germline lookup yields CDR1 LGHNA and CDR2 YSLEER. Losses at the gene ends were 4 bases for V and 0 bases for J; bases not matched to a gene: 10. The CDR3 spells CASSRRLAGEVGAKNIQYF. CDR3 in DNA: TGCGCCAGCAGCCGCCGACTAGCGGGAGAGGTCGGAGCCAAAAACATTCAGTACTTC.

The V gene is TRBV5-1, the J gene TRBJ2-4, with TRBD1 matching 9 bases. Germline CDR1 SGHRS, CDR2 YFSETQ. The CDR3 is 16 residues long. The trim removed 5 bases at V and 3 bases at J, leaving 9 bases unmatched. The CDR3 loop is CASSWDRAEGKNIQYF. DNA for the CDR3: TGCGCCAGCAGTTGGGACAGGGCGGAGGGCAAAAACATTCAGTACTTC.

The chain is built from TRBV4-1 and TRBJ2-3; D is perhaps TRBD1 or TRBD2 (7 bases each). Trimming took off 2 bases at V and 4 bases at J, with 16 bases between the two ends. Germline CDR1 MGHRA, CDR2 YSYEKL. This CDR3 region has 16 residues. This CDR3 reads CASSQLSGGAADTQYF. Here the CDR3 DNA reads TGCGCCAGCAGCCAACTTTCAGGGGGGGCTGCAGATACGCAGTATTTT.

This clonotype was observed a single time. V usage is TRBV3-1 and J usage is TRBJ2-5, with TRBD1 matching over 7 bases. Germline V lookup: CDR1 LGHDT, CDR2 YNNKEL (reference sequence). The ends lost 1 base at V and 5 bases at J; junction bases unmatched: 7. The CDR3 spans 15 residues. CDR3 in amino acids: CASSQGRQGGETQYF. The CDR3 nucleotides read TGTGCCAGCAGCCAAGGTCGACAGGGCGGGGAGACCCAGTACTTC.